A single T cell receptor (beta chain) is shown here with its context. What it binds is unknown. Possible read error: a much larger clone is one base away. Patients showing uncontrolled infection, other autoimmune disease, pregnancy or lactation were ineligible. Each diagnosis drew on symptoms, thyroxine, TRAb, thyroid ultrasound and orbital computed tomography findings. Germline assignment: CDR1 LGHDT and CDR2 YNNKEL (reference sequence). The CDR3 has 15 amino acids. V was trimmed by 2 bases and J by 6 bases, leaving 14 bases between them. RNA transcripts yielded amplified TCR beta CDR3 regions. TCR CDR3 regions were first amplified by RT-PCR with HTBI primers. TCRdb processed the multiplex PCR reads anew with MiXCR; each CDR3 protein has one entry. The data hold 250,000 to 300,000 distinct CDR3 sequences, with more than 14% observed a single time. This sample is part of a study of T cells in Graves' hyperthyroidism and ophthalmopathy. Overall study: Blood from the periphery was taken at initial diagnosis, before any treatment.

The study, taken as a whole, reports: Separating ophthalmopathy from stable hyperthyroidism was achieved by a 13 V-J model.

Sequences were obtained from blood. The chain links TRBV3-1 to TRBJ2-1, with D tentatively TRBD2 (6 bases). This receptor was obtained from a woman aged 40 to 55 with Graves' hyperthyroidism that later progressed to Graves' ophthalmopathy. Here the CDR3 reads CASSQWRTNFNEQFF. The CDR3 DNA follows: TGTGCCAGCAGCCAATGGCGGACTAATTTCAATGAGCAGTTCTTC.